These 14 T cell receptor beta chains share one sample of origin, sequenced in a study of a mutant IDH1 vaccine in newly diagnosed glioma. No antigens are known for them. This sample's time point: week 23, last vaccination. One vaccine dose held 300 ug of mutant IDH1 20-mer peptide and came with topical imiquimod. TCRdb's table, derived via immunoSEQ multiplex PCR, lists solely in-frame clones and lacks some. The sample contains around 60,000 clones, about 88% of which appear only once. Material: PBMCs, obtained from a glioma patient whose treatment included an IDH1 peptide vaccine. These receptors were collected from a man aged 30-40 years with glioma.

CDR3 in amino acids: CASSGPSSSDTQYF. CDR3 sequence (DNA): TGTGCCAGCAGCGGCCCGTCTAGCTCAGATACGCAGTATTTT. V and J are TRBV7-9 and TRBJ2-3; D perhaps matches TRBD2 (5 bases). Germline CDR1 reads SEHNR; CDR2 reads FQNEAQ (reference sequence). V was shortened by 5 bases and J by 4 bases, with 13 bases between the two germline ends. CDR3 length: 14 residues.

This clone appeared a few times. The rearrangement links TRBV7-2 to TRBJ2-6, with a possible D match to TRBD2 (6 bases). This CDR3 comprises 16 residues. Germline CDR1 SGHTA, CDR2 FQGNSA. The V end lost 8 bases, the J end lost 2 bases, and 16 bases lay between the germline ends. CDR3 sequence: CASGAGSFAGANVLTF. CDR3 nucleotides: TGTGCCAGCGGGGCGGGGTCTTTTGCTGGGGCCAACGTCCTGACTTTC.

This chain connects TRBV27 to TRBJ2-5; 12 nucleotides agree with TRBD1. Germline assignment: CDR1 MNHEY and CDR2 SMNVEV (reference sequence). The CDR3 runs to 17 residues. The V segment lost 5 bases and the J segment 2 bases; nucleotides outside the gene matches: 9. CDR3 coding DNA: TGTGCCAGCAGTAGGCCCTGGGACAGGGGGCGACAAGAGACCCAGTACTTC. Its translation is CASSRPWDRGRQETQYF.

The J gene is TRBJ1-2, the V gene TRBV13; D not certain. V lost 5 bases, J lost 3 bases, and 16 bases lay in between. Germline loops: CDR1 PRHDT, CDR2 FYEKMQ (reference sequence). The CDR3 is made up of 15 amino acids. The CDR3, as DNA: TGTGCCAGCAGCCGAGGGTCGATGGACCACTATGGCTACACCTTC. Amino acids: CASSRGSMDHYGYTF.

The chain recombines TRBV11-2 with TRBJ1-5, with 11 bases identical to TRBD1. The CDR3 has 16 amino acids. Germline V gene data show CDR1 as SGHAT and CDR2 as FQNNGV. V lost 1 base and J lost 3; bases outside the gene matches: 2. The CDR3 nucleotides read TGTGCCAGCAGCTTAGGGGGACAGGGGGTCAATCAGCCCCAGCATTTT. It specifies CASSLGGQGVNQPQHF.

Regarding this clone: Other DNA sequences within the sample encode an identical CDR3. The chain joins TRBV6-5 to TRBJ2-3; TRBD1 might be the D (6 bases). CDR1 and CDR2 (germline): MNHEY, SVGAGI. V gave up 0 bases and J gave up 6 bases, with 10 bases separating them. This CDR3 region has 14 residues. The CDR3 loop reads CASSYSERGDTQYF. The CDR3 nucleotides are TGTGCCAGCAGTTACTCGGAGAGGGGGGATACGCAGTATTTT.

The rearrangement uses TRBV2 and TRBJ1-5; no clear D. Between the trimmed V and J ends, which lost 6 bases and 2 bases, there was a span of 20 bases. The germline gives CDR1 SNHLY, CDR2 FYNNEI. This CDR3 has 17 residues. The CDR3 spells CASRDVHVGLGNQPQHF. The CDR3 nucleotides are TGTGCCAGCAGGGACGTGCACGTCGGTCTGGGCAATCAGCCCCAGCATTTT.

This rearrangement joins TRBV15 to TRBJ1-6, with TRBD1 matching 7 bases. The CDR3 has 15 residues. Germline CDR1 is LNHNV and CDR2 is YYDKDF (reference sequence). After removal of 7 bases from V and 9 bases from J, the junction contained 12 bases not matched to a gene. CDR3 sequence (DNA): TGTGCCACCACCCCGGGACAGCCAAGAAGTTCACCCCTCCACTTT. Its protein is CATTPGQPRSSPLHF.

This sequence joins TRBV11-3 and TRBJ2-3, with D possibly matching TRBD2 (6 bases). This CDR3 region has 14 residues. Germline V gene sequence: CDR1 SGHNT, CDR2 YENEEA. With 5 bases removed from V and 4 bases from J, the gap between germline ends came to 13 bases. CDR3 residues: CASSHGGSADTQYF. The CDR3 region has the DNA TGTGCCAGCAGCCACGGGGGTTCTGCAGATACGCAGTATTTT.

The count of this clone is one. The V gene is TRBV5-1, the J gene TRBJ2-5; TRBD2 matches at 9 bases. The end of the DNA is better explained by TRBJ2-7, so the J call may be wrong. The CDR3 has 14 residues. From germline, CDR1 is SGHRS and CDR2 YFSETQ. CDR3 coding DNA: TGCGCCAGCAGCTTAGGGACTAGCCTATACGAGCAGTACTTC. Its protein is CASSLGTSLYEQYF.

The V gene is TRBV19, the J gene TRBJ1-1; 7 bases fit TRBD1. V lost 6 bases and J lost 9; bases outside the gene matches: 7. The CDR3 loop spans 12 amino acids. Looked up from germline, CDR1 is LNHDA and CDR2 is SQIVND (reference sequence). CDR3 in DNA: TGTGCCAGTAGCAGAACAGGGGTTAAAGCTTTCTTT. Its translation is CASSRTGVKAFF.

This chain joins TRBV6-6 and TRBJ2-7; D is uncertain. The V end was cut by 4 bases, the J end by 6 bases, with 10 bases between. Germline lookup yields CDR1 MNHNY and CDR2 SVGAGI (reference sequence). The CDR3 has 12 amino acids. CDR3 in amino acids: CASSSPWGEQYF. The CDR3 DNA reads as TGTGCCAGCAGTTCCCCCTGGGGCGAGCAGTACTTC.

The J gene is TRBJ2-1, the V gene TRBV6-5; a weak D match, TRBD1 (5 bases). Deletions cut 0 bases from V and 5 bases from J, with 8 bases between. CDR1 is MNHEY, CDR2 SVGAGI, per germline. The CDR3 totals 14 residues. Here the CDR3 reads CASSYSRVDNEQFF. Written as DNA, the CDR3 is TGTGCCAGCAGTTACTCCAGGGTTGACAATGAGCAGTTCTTC.

The chain combines TRBV6-6 with TRBJ2-2; D call uncertain. In germline, CDR1 is MNHNY, CDR2 SVGAGI (reference sequence). The CDR3 runs to 14 residues. V was pared by 3 bases and J by 1 base, with 6 bases between. CDR3 nucleotides: TGTGCCAGCAGTTATTGGGTGAACACCGGGGAGCTGTTTTTT. It yields the protein CASSYWVNTGELFF.